This T cell receptor beta chain was profiled in a study of spatial heterogeneity in lung cancer. Time point meaning: blood at routine non-recurrence follow-up after resection. Sequencing covered unsorted whole RNA taken from tumor, nontumor lung or frozen PBMC. V shed 5 bases and J 5 bases; nucleotides not matched to a gene: 7. Germline assignment: CDR1 KGHDR and CDR2 SFDVKD. The CDR3 runs 16 residues. TCRdb reprocessed the 5' RACE reads with MiXCR, giving one entry per CDR3 protein. The sample carries about 120,000 distinct CDR3 sequences, over 9% recorded once. This clonotype has ten or more counts. The specimen was PBMCs, collected at follow-up. This chain connects TRBV24-1 to TRBJ2-5; 13 nucleotides agree with TRBD2. The sequence was collected from a male donor with early-stage non-small cell lung cancer. The CDR3 here is CATSVRTSGGLETQYF. The CDR3 nucleotides read TGTGCCACCAGTGTCCGGACTAGCGGGGGTCTGGAGACCCAGTACTTC.